A single sample is the source of the 15 T cell receptor beta chains below, sequenced in a study of shared clonotypes between healthy human individuals. Measured with immunoSEQ multiplex PCR; TCRdb has only the in-frame clones, and not every one. In the table there are nearly 1 million clones, less than 85% of which are singletons. The sample comprised memory CD4+ T cells sorted from blood. Regarding subset: CD45RA-negative fraction. These receptors all come from a man aged 18 to 30 in good health.

V is TRBV6-6 and J is TRBJ2-7, with a tentative D call TRBD1 (6 bases). Per the germline V gene, CDR1 is MNHNY and CDR2 is SVGAGI (reference sequence). The V gene lost 4 bases and the J gene lost 3 bases, with 16 bases spanning the gap. This CDR3 spans 15 amino acids. The CDR3, as DNA: TGTGCCAGCAGTTCAGGGGAAAACAGGGACTACGAGCAGTACTTC. It specifies CASSSGENRDYEQYF.

This clone appeared once. V usage is TRBV5-1 and J usage is TRBJ1-6; D not certain. The germline gives CDR1 SGHRS, CDR2 YFSETQ. V shed 4 bases and J shed 10 bases, with 12 bases lying between them. The CDR3 is made up of 13 amino acids. Written as DNA, the CDR3 is TGCGCCAGCAGCGATGGGGATGGCTCACCCCTCCACTTT. It encodes CASSDGDGSPLHF.

The sample holds a few counts of this clone. The chain combines TRBV6-5 with TRBJ1-6, with D maybe TRBD1 (6 bases). With 0 bases removed from V and 9 bases from J, the gap between germline ends came to 15 bases. The germline CDR1 and CDR2 sequences are MNHEY and SVGAGI. CDR3 length equals 16 residues. This CDR3 is CASSYSRLGASSPLHF. DNA of the CDR3: TGTGCCAGCAGTTACTCGAGGCTGGGGGCTTCTTCACCCCTCCACTTT.

This rearrangement joins TRBV5-1 to TRBJ2-7, with TRBD1 identical over 11 bases. This CDR3 is 14 amino acids long. J gave up 5 bases and V 5 bases, and 6 bases lay outside the gene matches. Germline-derived CDR1 and CDR2 are SGHRS and YFSETQ. This CDR3 is CASRSPGQGDEQYF. In nucleotides, the CDR3 is TGCGCCAGCAGATCACCGGGACAGGGGGACGAGCAGTACTTC.

This chain links TRBV18 with TRBJ2-1; D might be TRBD1 or TRBD2, each matching 5 bases. Germline V gene data show CDR1 as KGHSH and CDR2 as LQKENI. Deletions cut 3 bases from V and 8 bases from J, with 11 bases between. This CDR3 spans 13 amino acids. This CDR3 is CASSPFQGDEQFF. DNA for the CDR3: TGTGCCAGCTCACCCTTCCAGGGAGATGAGCAGTTCTTC.

The chain couples TRBV5-4 to TRBJ1-6, with 11 bases aligning to TRBD1. CDR3 size: 13 residues. Trimming removed 5 bases from V and 12 bases from J; junction bases left unmatched: 4. Per germline, CDR1 SGHNT and CDR2 YYREEE (reference sequence). In DNA, the CDR3 is TGTGCCAGCAGTACGGACAGGGGGCAACCCCTCCACTTT. Protein: CASSTDRGQPLHF.

The chain links TRBV29-1 to TRBJ2-5; D may match TRBD1 or TRBD2 (5 bases each). This CDR3 has 13 amino acids. V lost 6 bases and J 4 bases, leaving 15 bases between the germline ends. Germline CDR1 SQVTM, CDR2 ANQGSEA. CDR3 sequence (DNA): TGCAGCGTCCAGGGACCCGGTGGAGAGACCCAGTACTTC. It translates to CSVQGPGGETQYF.

J is TRBJ1-4 and V is TRBV19; no reliable D call. The CDR3 runs 14 residues. Germline CDR1 and CDR2: LNHDA and SQIVND (reference sequence). V gave up 4 bases and J gave up 0 bases, with 6 bases separating them. The CDR3 protein is CASSTFPTNEKLFF. The CDR3, as DNA: TGTGCCAGTAGTACATTTCCAACTAATGAAAAACTGTTTTTT.

This clone was detected only a few times. This chain uses TRBV28 with TRBJ2-1; maybe TRBD2 (6 bases). V lost 9 bases, J lost 4 bases, and 22 bases lay in between. Germline-derived CDR1 and CDR2 are MDHEN and SYDVKM. CDR3 size: 16 residues. CDR3 bases: TGTGCCAGGATTGCCGGTGCGGGGTTTTATTACAATGAGCAGTTCTTC. Translated: CARIAGAGFYYNEQFF.

V gene TRBV6-5 combines with J gene TRBJ2-1, with 12 bases matching TRBD2. J was trimmed by 4 bases and V by 4 bases; bases with no gene match: 2. The CDR3 is 15 residues long. Germline CDR1 reads MNHEY; CDR2 reads SVGAGI. The DNA of the CDR3 is TGTGCCAGCAGTTGGGGGACTAGCGGGTACAATGAGCAGTTCTTC. Its translation: CASSWGTSGYNEQFF.

V is TRBV19 and J is TRBJ1-5, with a tentative D call TRBD1 (6 bases). CDR1 is LNHDA, CDR2 SQIVND, per germline (reference sequence). This CDR3 has 14 amino acids. Trimming cost V 4 bases and J 7 bases, with 14 bases left between them. This chain's CDR3 is CASSSFRGGQPQHF. As DNA, the CDR3 is TGTGCCAGTAGTAGTTTCAGGGGAGGACAGCCCCAGCATTTT.

This chain connects TRBV7-2 to TRBJ2-3; 9 bases match TRBD1. CDR1 and CDR2 from the germline V gene are SGHTA and FQGNSA. V shed 5 bases, J shed 2 bases, and the junction held 8 bases outside the gene matches. The CDR3 runs 16 residues. CDR3 DNA sequence: TGTGCCAGCAGCCTACTTAGGACAGGGGCCACAGATACGCAGTATTTT. It is translated as CASSLLRTGATDTQYF.

This clone was found once. This chain links TRBV19 with TRBJ2-5, with D unresolved. The CDR3 runs 13 residues. With 5 bases removed from V and 0 bases from J, the gap between germline ends came to 7 bases. Germline CDR1 reads LNHDA; CDR2 reads SQIVND (reference sequence). The CDR3 bases are TGTGCCAGTAGTCTTCCAGACCAAGAGACCCAGTACTTC. This encodes CASSLPDQETQYF.

The rearrangement uses TRBV14 and TRBJ2-1, with 9 bases identical to TRBD1. V lost 7 bases to trimming and J lost 0 bases; unmatched junction nucleotides: 7. The CDR3 is 16 residues long. Germline V gives CDR1 SGHDN, CDR2 FVKESK. Written as DNA, the CDR3 is TGTGCCAGCACCGGGACAGGGACATTCTCCTACAATGAGCAGTTCTTC. Protein product: CASTGTGTFSYNEQFF.

This clone was observed a handful of times. V and J are TRBV5-1 and TRBJ2-3, with TRBD2 identical over 13 bases. V gave up 2 bases and J gave up 2 bases; unmatched junction bases: 8. This CDR3 region has 18 residues. The germline CDR1 and CDR2 sequences are SGHRS and YFSETQ. The CDR3, as DNA: TGCGCCAGCAGCTTATCCCCGACTAGCGGGGGGCTCACAGATACGCAGTATTTT. It encodes CASSLSPTSGGLTDTQYF.